This TCR beta chain is from a study of control samples from healthy donors and cancer patients. Method: immunoSEQ multiplex PCR; TCRdb's copy keeps in-frame clones and lacks some. The sample has under 85,000 clones; approximately 93% are singletons. Germline V gene data show CDR1 as SGDLS and CDR2 as YYNGEE. CDR3 size: 17 residues. V lost 0 bases to trimming and J lost 6 bases, with 22 bases between them. This clonotype was obtained from a woman in her thirties or forties with lung cancer. The chain employs TRBV9 and TRBJ2-7; D is perhaps TRBD2 (5 bases). Material: PBMCs. The CDR3 is CASSVGSGIPITGEQYF. CDR3 sequence (DNA): TGTGCCAGCAGCGTAGGGTCGGGGATTCCTATTACGGGCGAGCAGTACTTC.